These T cell receptor beta chains were read from a single sample in a study of blood T cell repertoires in COVID-19. TCRdb's table, derived via immunoSEQ multiplex PCR, lists solely in-frame clones and lacks some. The table lists around 240,000 clones, approximately 91% of them singletons, with roughly 1.2% in the top ten. Input material: PBMCs or T cells enriched from blood (not recorded which). All receptors derive from a human donor in a cohort exposed to, infected with or recovered from COVID-19 (not recorded which). The donor label of this sample is uncertain. Each CDR3 is given with its conserved first and last residue. The D gene is left open where the match is weak. Not all rows give a size; the values are once, few, many and, for expanded clones, a class.

NA	TRBV15	TRBJ2-7	NA	TGTGCCACCAGCAGAGATCTTGGCAGGGCATACGAGCAGTACTTC	CATSRDLGRAYEQYF
NA	TRBV11-3	TRBJ2-1	TRBD2	TGTGCCAGCAGCGATTGGACTAGCGGGGGGAATGAGCAGTTCTTC	CASSDWTSGGNEQFF
NA	TRBV11-2	TRBJ1-6	NA	TGTGCCAGCAGTTTCCAGACAGGTCATTCACCCCTCCACTTT	CASSFQTGHSPLHF
NA	TRBV28	TRBJ1-2	TRBD1	TGTGCCAGCAGTTTTCAGGGGGCGGCTGGATATGGCTACACCTTC	CASSFQGAAGYGYTF
NA	TRBV7-9	TRBJ1-4	NA	TGTGCCAGCAGCTTCAGTAATGAAAAACTGTTTTTT	CASSFSNEKLFF
NA	TRBV21-1	TRBJ1-5	NA	TGTGTCAGGTCTGTCAGGAGGCGCAATCAGCCCCAGCATTTT	CVRSVRRRNQPQHF
once	TRBV19	TRBJ2-7	TRBD1	TGTGCCAGTAGTATCGGGACAGGGAACGACGAGCAGTACTTC	CASSIGTGNDEQYF
NA	TRBV6-1	TRBJ2-7	TRBD2	TGTGCCAGCAGTGATTCGGGACTAATGAGCTCCTACGAGCAGTACTTC	CASSDSGLMSSYEQYF
NA	TRBV6-1	TRBJ2-1	TRBD1	TGTGCCAGCAGTGAAGTTGGGACAGGGGGGTACAATGAGCAGTTCTTC	CASSEVGTGGYNEQFF
NA	TRBV5-1	TRBJ1-1	NA	TGCGCCAGCCACAGCCCGAACACTGAAGCTTTCTTT	CASHSPNTEAFF
NA	TRBV13	TRBJ1-1	TRBD1	TGTGCCAGCAGGACCACAGGGGATGGCACTGAAGCTTTCTTT	CASRTTGDGTEAFF
NA	TRBV6-5	TRBJ2-1	TRBD1	TGTGCCAGCCTCACCGGGACAGGGGGTCTCAATGAGCAGTTCTTC	CASLTGTGGLNEQFF
NA	TRBV7-9	TRBJ2-1	TRBD2	TGTGCCAGCAACTCGGGGGGGAATGAGCAGTTCTTC	CASNSGGNEQFF
NA	TRBV29-1	TRBJ2-7	NA	TGCAGCGTTGAAGATCGGTCCTACGAGCAGTACTTC	CSVEDRSYEQYF
few	TRBV24-1	TRBJ2-3	TRBD1	TGTGCCACCAGTGGGCCACAGGGGGCACACACAGATACGCAGTATTTT	CATSGPQGAHTDTQYF
NA	TRBV5-1	TRBJ1-1	NA	TGCGCCAGCAGCTGGGGGGACACTGAAGCTTTCTTT	CASSWGDTEAFF
NA	TRBV10-3	TRBJ2-1	TRBD2	TGTGCCATCAGTGACTTAGCGGGACCGAACAATGAGCAGTTCTTC	CAISDLAGPNNEQFF
few	TRBV4-1	TRBJ2-5	TRBD1	TGCGCCAGCAGCCAAGAGGGAACAGGGGCTGGGGAGACCCAGTACTTC	CASSQEGTGAGETQYF
NA	TRBV9	TRBJ2-5	NA	TGTGCCAGCAGCCTAGGACAGTCCCCGGAGACCCAGTACTTC	CASSLGQSPETQYF
NA	TRBV9	TRBJ1-2	TRBD1	TGTGCCAGCAGCGTAGGGGCGGGTGGACAGGGGACAGGCTACACCTTC	CASSVGAGGQGTGYTF
NA	TRBV7-2	TRBJ2-1	NA	TGTGCCAGCAGCTTAATAGACTGGAATGAGCAGTTCTTC	CASSLIDWNEQFF
NA	TRBV5-5	TRBJ1-4	TRBD1	TGTGCCAGCAGCTTAGGACAGGGGAGCGGTAATGAAAAACTGTTTTTT	CASSLGQGSGNEKLFF
once	TRBV2	TRBJ2-7	TRBD1	TGTGCCAGCGTCCGGGACAGGAACTACGAGCAGTACTTC	CASVRDRNYEQYF
NA	TRBV7-2	TRBJ1-3	NA	TGTGCCAGCAGCTTAGTCAGGGCAAGGGGAAACACCATATATTTT	CASSLVRARGNTIYF
NA	TRBV7-3	TRBJ2-1	NA	TGTGCCAGCAGCCCCGCTGGTGGTGGACTTCGGTTCTTC	CASSPAGGGLRFF
NA	TRBV11-1	TRBJ2-1	TRBD2	TGTGCCAGCAGCTTGAGCGGGGTCAGGAATGAGCAGTTCTTC	CASSLSGVRNEQFF
NA	TRBV7-2	TRBJ1-2	NA	TGTGCCAGCAGCTTATCAGGAAACCATGGCTACACCTTC	CASSLSGNHGYTF
once	TRBV11-3	TRBJ2-1	NA	TGTGCCAGCAGCCTTAGGTCGCGGGACAGCTCCGGGATCAATGAGCAGTTCTTC	CASSLRSRDSSGINEQFF
NA	TRBV15	TRBJ1-6	NA	TGTGCCACCAGCAGAGAGATTCGACTAGGCTCACCCCTCCACTTT	CATSREIRLGSPLHF
NA	TRBV6-5	TRBJ2-2	TRBD2	TGTGCCAGCAGTTATACCAGCGGGGGGAGAACCGGGGAGCTGTTTTTT	CASSYTSGGRTGELFF
NA	TRBV24-1	TRBJ2-3	NA	TGTGCCACCAGTGATTTTGGGCCCACAGATACGCAGTATTTT	CATSDFGPTDTQYF
NA	TRBV21-1	TRBJ2-2	NA	TGTGCCAGCAGCACCCTCCGGGACAGGGGCAGTTTCCCCGGGGAGCTGTTTTTT	CASSTLRDRGSFPGELFF
NA	TRBV12-5	TRBJ1-4	TRBD1	TGTGCTAGTGGCCCGGGGACAGGGGTTGAAAAACTGTTTTTT	CASGPGTGVEKLFF
NA	TRBV7-9	TRBJ2-1	TRBD2	TGTGCCAGCAGCCGAAAGCGGGGAGGGGACAATGAGCAGTTCTTC	CASSRKRGGDNEQFF
NA	TRBV6-2/TRBV6-3	TRBJ1-1	NA	TGTGCCAGCAGTTCTATCATATTGGACAGCCAAGCTTTCTTT	CASSSIILDSQAFF
NA	TRBV9	TRBJ1-6	TRBD1	TGTGCCAGCAGCGTATTCCACGGACAGGGCGTTAATTCACCCCTCCACTTT	CASSVFHGQGVNSPLHF
NA	TRBV2	TRBJ1-6	NA	TGTGCCAGCAGTGAGGACAGACCCCTCCACTTT	CASSEDRPLHF
NA	TRBV27	TRBJ1-2	TRBD1	TGTGCCAGCAGTTTATCAGGGCAGGGGGCGCTCTATGGCTACACCTTC	CASSLSGQGALYGYTF
NA	TRBV9	TRBJ2-2	NA	TGTGCCAGCAGCTCCCAGACTGGGAGGGGGAACGGGGAGCTGTTTTTT	CASSSQTGRGNGELFF
NA	TRBV5-1	TRBJ1-2	TRBD1	TGCGCCAGCAGCTTGAGGCCCGTACAGGGGGCCCCGAAGAAGGATGGCTACACCTTC	CASSLRPVQGAPKKDGYTF
NA	TRBV7-8	TRBJ2-3	TRBD2	TGTGCCAGCAGCCCTGGGCGACTAGCGGGAACGCAGTATTTT	CASSPGRLAGTQYF
NA	TRBV10-2	TRBJ2-7	TRBD2	TGCGCCAGCAGTGTCGGGACTAGCCCTGAACTCGAGCAGTACTTC	CASSVGTSPELEQYF
NA	TRBV11-1	TRBJ1-2	NA	TGTGCCAGCAGCTCGGACAGCCACTATGGCTACACCTTC	CASSSDSHYGYTF
NA	TRBV5-1	TRBJ2-1	NA	TGCGCCAGCAGCTTGGAGGGGCGAAATAGCAATGAGCAGTTCTTC	CASSLEGRNSNEQFF
few	TRBV4-3	TRBJ1-4	TRBD1	TGCGCCAGCAGCCAGGGGAGGGGGACAGGGGCGGTCGGGAATCAAAAACTGTTTTTT	CASSQGRGTGAVGNQKLFF
NA	TRBV2	TRBJ1-1	TRBD1	TGTGCCAGCGCAGGACAGGGGACGACTGAAGCTTTCTTT	CASAGQGTTEAFF
NA	TRBV10-3	TRBJ1-6	NA	TGTGCCACCTGGGCGGGTCTGAATTCACCCCTCCACTTT	CATWAGLNSPLHF
NA	TRBV6-5	TRBJ1-5	NA	TGTGCCAGCAGAAAGGGGCCGAGGAGTACCCAGCATTTT	CASRKGPRSTQHF
NA	TRBV3-1/TRBV3-2	TRBJ2-7	NA	TGTGCCAGCAGCCAAGGGTTCGGCGGCTCCTACGAGCAGTACTTC	CASSQGFGGSYEQYF
NA	TRBV7-2	TRBJ1-2	TRBD1	TGTGCCAGCAGCTACGACAGGGAAGGTGGTGGCTACACCTTC	CASSYDREGGGYTF
NA	TRBV11-1	TRBJ1-1	NA	TGTGCCAGCAGCTTAGCCACGGACAGTAGGCCTTTCTTT	CASSLATDSRPFF
NA	TRBV4-1	TRBJ2-7	TRBD1	TGCGCCAGCAGCCCCCAGGGTGGGACAGGGAGGAACGAGCAGTACTTC	CASSPQGGTGRNEQYF
NA	TRBV30	TRBJ1-3	NA	TGTGCCTGGTGGAGAGGGGGCTCTGGAAACACCATATATTTT	CAWWRGGSGNTIYF
NA	TRBV7-9	TRBJ1-2	NA	TGTGCCAGCAGCGACAGTAGTTTTGCCTATGGCTACACCTTC	CASSDSSFAYGYTF
NA	TRBV9	TRBJ2-7	NA	TGTGCCAGCAGCGTAGGACAGGCCTCCTACGAGCAGTACTTC	CASSVGQASYEQYF